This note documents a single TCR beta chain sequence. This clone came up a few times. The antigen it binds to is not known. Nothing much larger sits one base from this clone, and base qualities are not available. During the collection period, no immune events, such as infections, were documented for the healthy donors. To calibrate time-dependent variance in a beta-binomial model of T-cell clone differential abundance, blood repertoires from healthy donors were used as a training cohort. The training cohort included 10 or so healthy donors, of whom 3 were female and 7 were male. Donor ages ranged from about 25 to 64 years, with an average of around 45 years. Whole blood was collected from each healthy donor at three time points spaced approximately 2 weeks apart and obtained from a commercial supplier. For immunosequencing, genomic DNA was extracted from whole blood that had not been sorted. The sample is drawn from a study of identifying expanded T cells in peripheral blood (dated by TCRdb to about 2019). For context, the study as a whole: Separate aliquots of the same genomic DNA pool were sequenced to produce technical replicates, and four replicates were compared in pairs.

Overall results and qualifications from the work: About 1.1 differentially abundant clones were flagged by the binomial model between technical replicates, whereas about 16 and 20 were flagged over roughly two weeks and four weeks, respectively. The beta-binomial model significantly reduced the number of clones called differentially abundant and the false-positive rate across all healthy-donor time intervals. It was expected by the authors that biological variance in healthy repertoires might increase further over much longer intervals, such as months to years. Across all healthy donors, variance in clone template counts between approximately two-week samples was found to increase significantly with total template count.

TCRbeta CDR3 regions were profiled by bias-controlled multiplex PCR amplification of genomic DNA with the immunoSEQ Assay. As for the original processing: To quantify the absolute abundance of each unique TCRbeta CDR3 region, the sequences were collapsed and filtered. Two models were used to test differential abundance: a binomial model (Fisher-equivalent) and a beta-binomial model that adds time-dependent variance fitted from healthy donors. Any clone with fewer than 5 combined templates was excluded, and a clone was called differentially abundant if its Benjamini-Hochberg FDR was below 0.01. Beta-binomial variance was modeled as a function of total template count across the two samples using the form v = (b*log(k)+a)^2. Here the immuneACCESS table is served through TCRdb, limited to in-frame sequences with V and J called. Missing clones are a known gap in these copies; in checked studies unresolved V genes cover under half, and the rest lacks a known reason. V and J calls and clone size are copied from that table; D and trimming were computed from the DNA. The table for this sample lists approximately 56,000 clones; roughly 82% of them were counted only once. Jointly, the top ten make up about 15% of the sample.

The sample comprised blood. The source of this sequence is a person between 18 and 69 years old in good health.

CDR3 region: CASSEDRGTEAFF. The nucleotide sequence is TGTGCCAGCAGCGAGGACAGGGGCACTGAAGCTTTCTTT. The rearrangement joined TRBV5-4 to TRBJ1-1, and 9 junction bases match TRBD1. From the cysteine up to the phenylalanine, the CDR3 has a length of 13 residues. The only DNA kept is the CDR3, 39 bases in frame from the first base. As encoded in the germline V gene (reference sequence), CDR1 is SGHNT while CDR2 is YYREEE. V is trimmed back by 4 bases and J by 4 bases, and the junction contains 2 bases that no gene match accounts for. The full variable domain, with segments outside the CDR3 supplied by the reference TRBV5-4 and TRBJ1-1 proteins, appears as ETGVTQSPTHLIKTRGQQVTLRCSSQSGHNTVSWYQQALGQGPQFIFQYYREEENGRGNFPPRFSGLQFPNYSSELNVNALELDDSALYLCASSEDRGTEAFFGQGTRLTVV.